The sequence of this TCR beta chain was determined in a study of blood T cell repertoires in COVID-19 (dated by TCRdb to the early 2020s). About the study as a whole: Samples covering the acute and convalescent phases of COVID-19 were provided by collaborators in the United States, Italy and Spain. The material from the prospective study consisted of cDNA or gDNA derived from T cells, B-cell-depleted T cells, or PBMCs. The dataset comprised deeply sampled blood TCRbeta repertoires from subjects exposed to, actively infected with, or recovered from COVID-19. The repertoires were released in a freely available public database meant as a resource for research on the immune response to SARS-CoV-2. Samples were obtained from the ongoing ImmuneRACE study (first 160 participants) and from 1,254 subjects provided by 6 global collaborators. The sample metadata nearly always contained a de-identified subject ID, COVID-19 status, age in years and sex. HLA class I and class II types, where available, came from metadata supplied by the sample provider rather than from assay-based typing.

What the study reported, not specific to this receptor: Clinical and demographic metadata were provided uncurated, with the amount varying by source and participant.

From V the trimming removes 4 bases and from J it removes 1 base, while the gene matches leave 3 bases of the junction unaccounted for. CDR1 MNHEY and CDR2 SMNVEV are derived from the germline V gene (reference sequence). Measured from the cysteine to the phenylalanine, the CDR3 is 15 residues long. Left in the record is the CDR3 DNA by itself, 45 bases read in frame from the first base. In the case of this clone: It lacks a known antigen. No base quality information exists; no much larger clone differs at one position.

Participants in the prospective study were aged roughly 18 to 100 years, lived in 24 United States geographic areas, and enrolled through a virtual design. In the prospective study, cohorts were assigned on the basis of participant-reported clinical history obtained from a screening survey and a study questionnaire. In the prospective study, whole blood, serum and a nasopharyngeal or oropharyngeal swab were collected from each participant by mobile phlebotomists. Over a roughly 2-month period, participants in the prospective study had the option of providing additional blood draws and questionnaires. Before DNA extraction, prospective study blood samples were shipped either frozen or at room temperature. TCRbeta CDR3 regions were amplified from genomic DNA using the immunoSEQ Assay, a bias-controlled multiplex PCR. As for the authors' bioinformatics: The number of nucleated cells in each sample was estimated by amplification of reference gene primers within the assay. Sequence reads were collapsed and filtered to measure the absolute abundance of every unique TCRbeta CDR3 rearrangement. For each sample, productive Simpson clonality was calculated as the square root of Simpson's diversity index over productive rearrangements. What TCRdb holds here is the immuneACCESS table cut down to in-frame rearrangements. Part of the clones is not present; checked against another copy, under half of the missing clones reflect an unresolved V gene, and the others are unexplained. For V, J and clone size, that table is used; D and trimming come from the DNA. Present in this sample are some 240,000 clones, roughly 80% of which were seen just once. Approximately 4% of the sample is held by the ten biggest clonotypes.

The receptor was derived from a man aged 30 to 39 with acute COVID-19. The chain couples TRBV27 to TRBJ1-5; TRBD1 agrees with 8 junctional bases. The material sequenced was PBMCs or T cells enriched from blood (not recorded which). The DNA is TGTGCCAGCAGTTCCAGGGGGCTGAGCAATCAGCCCCAGCATTTT. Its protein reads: CASSSRGLSNQPQHF.